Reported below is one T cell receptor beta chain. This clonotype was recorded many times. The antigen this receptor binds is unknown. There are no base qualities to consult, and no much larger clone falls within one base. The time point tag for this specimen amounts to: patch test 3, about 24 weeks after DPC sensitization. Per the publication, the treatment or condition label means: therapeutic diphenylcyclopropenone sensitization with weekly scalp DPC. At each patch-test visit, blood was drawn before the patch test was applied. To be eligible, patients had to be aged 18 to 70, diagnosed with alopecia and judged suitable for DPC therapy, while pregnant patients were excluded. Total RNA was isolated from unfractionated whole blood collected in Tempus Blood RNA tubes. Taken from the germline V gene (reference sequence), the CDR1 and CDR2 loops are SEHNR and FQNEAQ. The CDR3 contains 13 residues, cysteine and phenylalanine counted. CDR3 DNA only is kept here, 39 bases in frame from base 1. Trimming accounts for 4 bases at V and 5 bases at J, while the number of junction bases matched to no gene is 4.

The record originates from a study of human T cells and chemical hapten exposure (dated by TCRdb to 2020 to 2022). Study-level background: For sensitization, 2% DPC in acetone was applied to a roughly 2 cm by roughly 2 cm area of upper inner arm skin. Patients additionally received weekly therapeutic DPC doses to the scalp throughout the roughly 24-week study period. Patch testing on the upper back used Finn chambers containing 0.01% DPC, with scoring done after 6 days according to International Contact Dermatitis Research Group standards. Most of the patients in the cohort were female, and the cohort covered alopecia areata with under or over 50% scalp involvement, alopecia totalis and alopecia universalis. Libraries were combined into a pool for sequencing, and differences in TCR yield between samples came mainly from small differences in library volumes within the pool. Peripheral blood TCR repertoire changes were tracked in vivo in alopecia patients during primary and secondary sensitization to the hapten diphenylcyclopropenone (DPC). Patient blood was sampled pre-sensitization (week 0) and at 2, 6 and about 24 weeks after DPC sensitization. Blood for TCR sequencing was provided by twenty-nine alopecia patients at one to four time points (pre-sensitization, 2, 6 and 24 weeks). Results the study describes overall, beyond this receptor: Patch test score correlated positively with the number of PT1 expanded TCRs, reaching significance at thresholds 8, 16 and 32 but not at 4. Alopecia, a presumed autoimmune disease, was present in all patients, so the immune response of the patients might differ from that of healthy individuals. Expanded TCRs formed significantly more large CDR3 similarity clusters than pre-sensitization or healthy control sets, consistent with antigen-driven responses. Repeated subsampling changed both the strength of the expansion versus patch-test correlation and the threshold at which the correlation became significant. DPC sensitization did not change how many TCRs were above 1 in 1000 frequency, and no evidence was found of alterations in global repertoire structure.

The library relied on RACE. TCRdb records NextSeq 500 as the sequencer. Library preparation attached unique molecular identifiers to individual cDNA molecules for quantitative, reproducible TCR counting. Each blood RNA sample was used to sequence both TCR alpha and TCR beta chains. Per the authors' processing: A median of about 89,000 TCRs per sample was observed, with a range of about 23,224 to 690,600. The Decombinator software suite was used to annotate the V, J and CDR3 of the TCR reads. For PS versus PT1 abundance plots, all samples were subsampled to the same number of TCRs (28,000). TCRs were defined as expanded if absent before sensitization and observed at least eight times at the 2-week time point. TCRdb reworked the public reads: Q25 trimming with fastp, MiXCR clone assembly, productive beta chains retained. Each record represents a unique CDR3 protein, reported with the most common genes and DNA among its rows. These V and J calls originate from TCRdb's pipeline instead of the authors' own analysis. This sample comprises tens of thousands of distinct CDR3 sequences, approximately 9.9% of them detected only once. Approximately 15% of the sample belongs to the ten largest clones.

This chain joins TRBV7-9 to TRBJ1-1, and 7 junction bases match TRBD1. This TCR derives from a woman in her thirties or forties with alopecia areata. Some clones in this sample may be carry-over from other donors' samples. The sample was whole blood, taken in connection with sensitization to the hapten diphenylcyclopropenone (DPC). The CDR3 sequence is CASSSEQGTEAFF. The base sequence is TGTGCCAGCAGCTCCGAACAGGGGACTGAAGCTTTCTTT.